This entry is about one TCR beta chain. The table came from immunoSEQ multiplex PCR; TCRdb's copy has only in-frame clones and leaves some out. The data hold around 260,000 clones, with approximately 86% observed a single time. These data come from a study of blood T cell repertoires in COVID-19. Overall study: PBMCs, B-cell-depleted T cells, or T cells provided the cDNA or gDNA that made up the material.

After removal of 3 bases from V and 1 base from J, the junction contained 6 bases not matched to a gene. CDR3 length: 16 residues. CDR1 and CDR2 (germline): MNHEY, SMNVEV (reference sequence). The sequence was obtained from a human donor in a cohort sampled during active COVID-19. The sequencing sample was made of peripheral blood. J is TRBJ2-7 and V is TRBV27; 10 nucleotides align to TRBD2. The CDR3 here is CASSFIGTSASYEQYF. In DNA, the CDR3 is TGTGCCAGCAGTTTTATTGGGACTAGCGCTTCCTACGAGCAGTACTTC.